Below are 12 T cell receptor beta chains sequenced from a single sample in a study of regulatory T cells in long-lasting Graves disease. In building TCR beta libraries, iRepertoire HTBI primers were used together with Arm-PCR of CDR3 regions. MiXCR, run by TCRdb on the multiplex PCR reads, gives a single entry per CDR3 protein. The profile shows roughly 520,000 distinct CDR3 sequences, more than 10% of them singletons. Documented time point: newly diagnosed GD, antithyroid drugs for less than 3 months. RNA from PBMCs was the source of the TCR library. These same records also appear under a second study, on T cells in Graves' hyperthyroidism and ophthalmopathy.

The material was peripheral blood mononuclear cells (PBMCs), obtained at new diagnosis, from a patient treated with antithyroid drugs. Source of these receptors: a woman between 25 and 40 years old with Graves disease.

This chain uses TRBV10-3 with TRBJ2-1; a weak D match, TRBD2 (5 bases). CDR1 ENHRY and CDR2 SYGVKD come from the germline V gene. V lost 10 bases and J lost 12, with 25 bases in between. The CDR3 extends over 14 amino acids. CDR3 sequence: CATTRGRVGDGQFF. Here the CDR3 DNA reads TGTGCCACAACCAGAGGGCGGGTTGGGGATGGGCAGTTCTTC.

This clonotype was seen repeatedly, ten times or more. The CDR3 DNA reads TGTGCCAGCAGCCAGGGACAGGGGATTTTAGCAGATACGCAGTATTTT. This sequence encodes CASSQGQGILADTQYF. This chain links TRBV3-1 with TRBJ2-3; 10 bases match TRBD1. This CDR3 has 16 amino acids. After removal of 3 bases from V and 4 bases from J, the junction contained 7 bases not matched to a gene. The V gene's germline CDR1 is LGHDT and CDR2 YNNKEL (reference sequence).

In this sample, this clonotype turned up many times. J is TRBJ2-7 and V is TRBV2; D not resolved. The CDR3 totals 13 residues. CDR1 and CDR2 (germline): SNHLY, FYNNEI. Trimming pared 5 bases from V and 0 bases from J, leaving 8 bases between. The CDR3 region has the DNA TGTGCCAGCAGTCGGTACACCTCCTACGAGCAGTACTTC. Its protein is CASSRYTSYEQYF.

This clonotype showed up many times. The chain joins TRBV12-3 or TRBV12-4 to TRBJ1-5; no definite D call. The CDR3 has 13 amino acids. Trimming stripped 6 bases from V and 6 bases from J, with 12 bases between. Here the CDR3 reads CASSFAPGQPQHF. The CDR3, as DNA: TGTGCCAGCAGCTTCGCCCCCGGTCAGCCCCAGCATTTT.

The chain links TRBV5-8 to TRBJ1-1; D call uncertain. The CDR3 totals 13 residues. Trimming cost V 4 bases and J 3 bases, with 10 bases left between them. Germline CDR1 SGHTS, CDR2 YDEGEE. CDR3 residues: CASSLNSYTEAFF. CDR3 coding DNA: TGTGCCAGCAGCCTAAACAGTTACACTGAAGCTTTCTTT.

This clonotype was seen more than once but under ten times. This chain links TRBV25-1 with TRBJ1-4; D ambiguous. CDR1 and CDR2 (germline): MGHDK, SYGVNS. The CDR3 spans 14 residues. Trimming cost V 2 bases and J 5 bases, with 9 bases left between them. CDR3 DNA: TGTGCCAGCAGTGAACGGCGGAGGAATGAAAAACTGTTTTTT. Translated: CASSERRRNEKLFF.

A few counts support this clonotype. V gene TRBV19 combines with J gene TRBJ2-7, with D hard to call. The CDR3 loop spans 15 amino acids. V shed 3 bases and J shed 1 base, with 13 bases lying between them. Germline V gene sequence: CDR1 LNHDA, CDR2 SQIVND (reference sequence). The CDR3 region has the DNA TGTGCCAGTAGTATGGCTACCCCTGGATCCTACGAGCAGTACTTC. Residues: CASSMATPGSYEQYF.

This clonotype was recorded at least ten times. The chain employs TRBV2 and TRBJ1-4; TRBD1 agrees at 7 bases. V shed 5 bases and J 0 bases; nucleotides not matched to a gene: 15. Germline values: CDR1 SNHLY, CDR2 FYNNEI. This CDR3 has 19 amino acids. CDR3 region: CASSLNTGQPWTTNEKLFF. CDR3 nucleotides: TGTGCCAGCAGTCTGAATACGGGACAGCCCTGGACAACTAATGAAAAACTGTTTTTT.

This clonotype was seen many times. The chain combines TRBV7-7 with TRBJ2-5; possible D gene TRBD2, 5 bases. This CDR3 comprises 13 residues. Germline assignment: CDR1 SSHAT and CDR2 FNYEAQ (reference sequence). Trimming removed 6 bases at V and 5 bases at J, with 13 bases between. The DNA of the CDR3 is TGTGCCAGCAGTTCCGGACTGGGGGAGACCCAGTACTTC. Translation: CASSSGLGETQYF. The full variable domain, its missing parts supplied by reference TRBV7-7 and TRBJ2-5, is GAGVSQSPRYKVTKRGQDVTLRCDPISSHATLYWYQQALGQGPEFLTYFNYEAQPDKSGLPSDRFSAERPEGSISTLTIQRTEQRDSAMYRCASSSGLGETQYFGPGTRLLVL.

There are many counts of this clonotype. The V and J genes are TRBV20-1 and TRBJ1-1; 7 nucleotides agree with TRBD1. This CDR3 comprises 16 residues. Trimming cost V 6 bases and J 6 bases; bases outside gene matches: 19. Germline V gene data show CDR1 as DFQATT and CDR2 as SNEGSKA (reference sequence). CDR3 DNA: TGCAGTGCCAGGACAGGACCATCCGGGTGGGGGGCTGAAGCTTTCTTT. Residues: CSARTGPSGWGAEAFF.

Details on this clonotype: A much larger clonotype is one base distant, so this may be a read error. J is TRBJ2-3 and V is TRBV24-1; D call uncertain. The length of the CDR3 is 14 residues. Trimming removed 3 bases from V and 0 bases from J, with 6 bases in between. Germline V gene data show CDR1 as KGHDR and CDR2 as SFDVKD. Here the CDR3 DNA reads TGTGCCACCAGTGATGCCATAAGCACAGATACGCAGTATTTT. Amino acid sequence: CATSDAISTDTQYF.

At least ten counts were recorded for this clonotype. This chain joins TRBV20-1 and TRBJ2-7, with TRBD2 as a possible D gene (6 bases). Germline V CDR1 and CDR2: DFQATT, SNEGSKA (reference sequence). There are 16 residues in the CDR3. The V and J ends lost 4 bases and 2 bases respectively, with 21 bases between them. As DNA, the CDR3 is TGCAGTGCTATTTTACCGGGACTTCCCTCTCCCTACGAGCAGTACTTC. Protein: CSAILPGLPSPYEQYF.